This is a list of T cell receptor beta chains from one sample in a study of beta chain features in type 1 diabetes. TCRdb's table, derived via immunoSEQ multiplex PCR, lists solely in-frame clones and lacks some. Of about 230,000 clones listed, roughly 17% are singletons. Sequenced input: naive CD4+ T cells from blood. The receptor set was obtained from a man younger than 40 with type 1 diabetes. Both conserved end residues are part of each CDR3. Each record gives: J gene, D gene, clone size, V gene, CDR3 DNA, CDR3 protein. D genes are given only for firm matches. The size field is filled for only some rows; it gives once, few, many or a size class.

J gene: TRBJ1-1
D gene: -
clone size: -
V gene: TRBV20-1
CDR3 DNA: TGCAGTGCTAACCCCCGAGCTTTCTTT
CDR3 protein: CSANPRAFF

J gene: TRBJ2-5
D gene: -
clone size: -
V gene: TRBV5-4
CDR3 DNA: TGTGCCAGCAGCTTCCCGGGACAACAAGAGACCCAGTACTTC
CDR3 protein: CASSFPGQQETQYF

J gene: TRBJ2-5
D gene: -
clone size: few
V gene: TRBV2
CDR3 DNA: TGTGCCAGCAGTGAAAGGTGGGAGACCCAGTACTTC
CDR3 protein: CASSERWETQYF

J gene: TRBJ1-1
D gene: -
clone size: -
V gene: TRBV19
CDR3 DNA: TGTGCCAGTACAGTCCTGGGGAACACTGAAGCTTTCTTT
CDR3 protein: CASTVLGNTEAFF

J gene: TRBJ2-1
D gene: TRBD2
clone size: -
V gene: TRBV9
CDR3 DNA: TGTGCCAGCAGCGTTTTAACTAGCGGGTGGTATGAGCAGTTCTTC
CDR3 protein: CASSVLTSGWYEQFF

J gene: TRBJ2-3
D gene: -
clone size: few
V gene: TRBV28
CDR3 DNA: TGTGCCAGCAGCTCGGACAACTCGAGGACGCAGTATTTT
CDR3 protein: CASSSDNSRTQYF

J gene: TRBJ1-5
D gene: -
clone size: few
V gene: TRBV30
CDR3 DNA: TGTGCCTGGAGTGTAGGCCCCCTGGGCAATCAGCCCCAGCATTTT
CDR3 protein: CAWSVGPLGNQPQHF

J gene: TRBJ1-2
D gene: -
clone size: -
V gene: TRBV27
CDR3 DNA: TGTGCCAGCAGTTTAAGGGTAAACAGAGGCTACACCTTC
CDR3 protein: CASSLRVNRGYTF

J gene: TRBJ2-7
D gene: -
clone size: few
V gene: TRBV4-1
CDR3 DNA: TGCGCCAGCAGCCAAGATGGGAGCGGCTACGTCTACGAGCAGTACTTC
CDR3 protein: CASSQDGSGYVYEQYF

J gene: TRBJ1-1
D gene: TRBD1
clone size: few
V gene: TRBV29-1
CDR3 DNA: TGCAGCGTTGAAACAGGGGCCGCCCTAACTTTCTTT
CDR3 protein: CSVETGAALTFF

J gene: TRBJ1-4
D gene: TRBD1
clone size: few
V gene: TRBV27
CDR3 DNA: TGTGCCAGCAGTTTAAGACAGGGCGGGTATGAAAAACTGTTTTTT
CDR3 protein: CASSLRQGGYEKLFF

J gene: TRBJ2-1
D gene: -
clone size: -
V gene: TRBV7-7
CDR3 DNA: TGTGCTAGCAGCTCCTATGGCAATGAGCAGTTCTTC
CDR3 protein: CASSSYGNEQFF

J gene: TRBJ2-7
D gene: TRBD1
clone size: few
V gene: TRBV15
CDR3 DNA: TGTGCCACCAGCAGAGAACGACAGGGAATCTCCTACGAGCAGTACTTC
CDR3 protein: CATSRERQGISYEQYF

J gene: TRBJ2-1
D gene: TRBD2
clone size: few
V gene: TRBV7-9
CDR3 DNA: TGTGCCAGCAGCTCTATTCTAGCGGCCTCCTACAATGAGCAGTTCTTC
CDR3 protein: CASSSILAASYNEQFF

J gene: TRBJ2-5
D gene: TRBD1
clone size: few
V gene: TRBV29-1
CDR3 DNA: TGCAGCGCCCTGGACAGGGGGCAAGAGACCCAGTACTTC
CDR3 protein: CSALDRGQETQYF